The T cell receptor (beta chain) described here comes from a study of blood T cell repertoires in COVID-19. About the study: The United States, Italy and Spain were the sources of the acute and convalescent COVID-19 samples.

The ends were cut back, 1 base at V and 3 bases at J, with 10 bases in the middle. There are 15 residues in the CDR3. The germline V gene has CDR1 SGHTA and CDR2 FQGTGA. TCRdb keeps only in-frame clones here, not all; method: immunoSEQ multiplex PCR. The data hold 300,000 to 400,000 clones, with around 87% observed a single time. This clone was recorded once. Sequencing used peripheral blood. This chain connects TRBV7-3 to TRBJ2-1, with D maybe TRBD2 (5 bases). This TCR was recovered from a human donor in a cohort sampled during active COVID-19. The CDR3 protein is CASSLRRAIYNEQFF. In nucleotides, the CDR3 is TGTGCCAGCAGCTTAAGGCGGGCGATCTACAATGAGCAGTTCTTC.